Sequencing of this T cell receptor (beta chain) was carried out in a study of T cell responses to AZD1222 COVID-19 vaccine. In its sample, this clone was seen once. As yet, its antigen is unknown. TCRdb's table, derived via immunoSEQ multiplex PCR, lists solely in-frame clones and lacks some. The sample consists of approximately 120,000 clones, about nine tenths of them appearing once. Study observations and caveats: Spike-specific TCR breadth and depth grew following two AZD1222 doses.

CDR3 length: 15 amino acids. The V and J ends lost 7 bases and 5 bases, in that order; junction bases with no gene match: 8. The germline V gene encodes CDR1 WSHSY and CDR2 SAAADI. Specimen: peripheral blood, collected 28 days after the second AZD1222 dose. This TCR was sampled from an adult who received the AZD1222 COVID-19 vaccine. The V and J genes are TRBV10-2 and TRBJ2-5, with 12 nucleotides matching TRBD2. DNA for the CDR3: TGCGCCAGCAATCTAGCGGGAGGGCCGGGGGAGACCCAGTACTTC. Translation: CASNLAGGPGETQYF.